The 10 T cell receptor beta chains listed next were all sequenced from one sample in a study of blood T cell repertoires in COVID-19. Method: immunoSEQ multiplex PCR; TCRdb's copy keeps in-frame clones and lacks some. Among 150,000 or so clones listed, 75% to 80% were seen once. Sequenced sample: PBMCs or T cells enriched from blood (not recorded which). The origin of the receptors is a woman in her 50s who had recovered from COVID-19.

The genes are TRBV18 and TRBJ2-7; 11 bases fit TRBD2. Germline CDR1 is KGHSH and CDR2 is LQKENI. J lost 0 bases, V lost 5 bases, and 3 bases had no gene match. The CDR3 spans 15 residues. The CDR3 region has the DNA TGTGCCAGCTCAACCGGGACTAGCGGCTCCTACGAGCAGTACTTC. It translates to CASSTGTSGSYEQYF.

V gene TRBV6-6 combines with J gene TRBJ1-5; 8 bases match TRBD1. Germline CDR1 is MNHNY and CDR2 is SVGAGI (reference sequence). The V and J ends lost 4 bases and 5 bases, in that order; junction bases with no gene match: 1. The length of the CDR3 is 13 residues. The CDR3, as DNA: TGTGCCAGCAGTTCAGGGGGCTATCAGCCCCAGCATTTT. Translated: CASSSGGYQPQHF.

The chain carries TRBV7-3 and TRBJ2-1; 10 bases align to TRBD2. J gave up 4 bases and V 5 bases, and 8 bases lay outside the gene matches. Germline-derived CDR1 and CDR2 are SGHTA and FQGTGA. This CDR3 region has 16 residues. CDR3 DNA sequence: TGTGCCAGCAGCCCGTCTAGCGGGAGAGCTTACAATGAGCAGTTCTTC. This gives the protein CASSPSSGRAYNEQFF. Full variable domain (rest looked up from reference TRBV7-3 and TRBJ2-1): GAGVSQTPSNKVTEKGKYVELRCDPISGHTALYWYRQSLGQGPEFLIYFQGTGAADDSGLPNDRFFAVRPEGSVSTLKIQRTERGDSAVYLCASSPSSGRAYNEQFFGPGTRLTVL.

The chain joins TRBV27 to TRBJ2-7; tentative D call: TRBD2 (6 bases). The V gene lost 1 base and the J gene lost 4 bases, with 17 bases spanning the gap. Germline V gene lookup returns CDR1 MNHEY and CDR2 SMNVEV (reference sequence). The CDR3 is 16 residues long. The chain's CDR3 is CASSLWGGKEVYEQYF. In nucleotides, the CDR3 is TGTGCCAGCAGTTTATGGGGCGGGAAAGAGGTTTACGAGCAGTACTTC.

The rearrangement joins TRBV27 to TRBJ2-1; 7 bases line up with TRBD2. Looked up from germline, CDR1 is MNHEY and CDR2 is SMNVEV (reference sequence). Losses at the gene ends were 7 bases for V and 3 bases for J; bases not matched to a gene: 9. CDR3 length equals 15 residues. CDR3 DNA: TGTGCCAGCACCCCCCAGCGGGACGTCTACAATGAGCAGTTCTTC. This sequence encodes CASTPQRDVYNEQFF.

The CDR3 sequence is CASKGTGAEAFF. CDR3 DNA sequence: TGTGCCAGTAAAGGCACAGGGGCTGAAGCTTTCTTT. The chain uses TRBV19 and TRBJ1-1; 7 bases agree with TRBD1. Trimming cost V 7 bases and J 6 bases; bases outside gene matches: 5. This CDR3 comprises 12 residues. CDR1 LNHDA and CDR2 SQIVND come from the germline V gene (reference sequence). Full variable domain (outside the CDR3, taken from reference TRBV19 and TRBJ1-1): DGGITQSPKYLFRKEGQNVTLSCEQNLNHDAMYWYRQDPGQGLRLIYYSQIVNDFQKGDIAEGYSVSREKKESFPLTVTSAQKNPTAFYLCASKGTGAEAFFGQGTRLTVV.

The J gene is TRBJ2-7, the V gene TRBV19; D unresolved. The length of the CDR3 is 15 residues. Per germline, CDR1 LNHDA and CDR2 SQIVND (reference sequence). The germline V and J ends were trimmed by 3 bases and 0 bases, with 12 bases remaining between them. CDR3 sequence: CASSISQTSSYEQYF. The CDR3 region has the DNA TGTGCCAGTAGTATTAGCCAAACCAGCTCCTACGAGCAGTACTTC. Full variable domain (remainder filled in from reference TRBV19 and TRBJ2-7): DGGITQSPKYLFRKEGQNVTLSCEQNLNHDAMYWYRQDPGQGLRLIYYSQIVNDFQKGDIAEGYSVSREKKESFPLTVTSAQKNPTAFYLCASSISQTSSYEQYFGPGTRLTVT.

This clone has a handful of counts. The chain recombines TRBV10-3 with TRBJ1-1, with D possibly matching TRBD1 (5 bases). The V gene lost 3 bases and the J gene lost 5 bases, with 22 bases spanning the gap. This CDR3 has 17 amino acids. Germline CDR1 is ENHRY and CDR2 is SYGVKD. This CDR3 is CAISELPFAGGGTEAFF. CDR3 nucleotides: TGTGCCATCAGTGAATTACCCTTTGCGGGGGGGGGAACTGAAGCTTTCTTT.

The genes are TRBV28 and TRBJ1-2; D unresolved. Germline-derived CDR1 and CDR2 are MDHEN and SYDVKM. The CDR3 has 14 residues. Trimming pared 2 bases from V and 0 bases from J, leaving 7 bases between. CDR3 in DNA: TGTGCCAGCAGTTTAGGGCTTGCTAACTATGGCTACACCTTC. This gives the protein CASSLGLANYGYTF.

The chain is built from TRBV30 and TRBJ2-7; 7 positions match TRBD1. The germline gives CDR1 GTSNPN, CDR2 SVGIG (reference sequence). V was pared by 4 bases and J by 5 bases, with 11 bases of the junction left unmatched. The CDR3 has 14 residues. CDR3 sequence reads: CAWKDDREAHEQYF. The CDR3, as DNA: TGTGCCTGGAAGGATGACAGGGAAGCCCACGAGCAGTACTTC.